Below are 3 T cell receptor beta chains sequenced from a single sample in a study of cytomegalovirus exposure and HLA in healthy donors. 60 Vbeta and 13 Jbeta primers were used in PCR. Profiled with immunoSEQ multiplex PCR; TCRdb holds only in-frame clones, not every one. The sample carries 130,000 to 150,000 clones, over 70% recorded once. Sequencing used PBMCs. All receptors come from a woman aged 40 to 50 in good health and CMV-seropositive.

The V gene is TRBV28, the J gene TRBJ2-5; TRBD2 matches at 9 bases. V lost 3 bases to trimming and J lost 7 bases; unmatched junction nucleotides: 15. The CDR3 covers 17 residues. Germline values: CDR1 MDHEN, CDR2 SYDVKM. The CDR3 reads CASSFWASGADKGTQYF. Here the CDR3 DNA reads TGTGCCAGCAGTTTTTGGGCTAGCGGGGCAGATAAGGGGACCCAGTACTTC.

The J gene is TRBJ1-2, the V gene TRBV5-4; TRBD1 matches 9 bases. Looked up from germline, CDR1 is SGHNT and CDR2 is YYREEE (reference sequence). After removal of 4 bases from V and 5 bases from J, the junction contained 6 bases not matched to a gene. This CDR3 has 14 amino acids. The CDR3 DNA reads TGTGCCAGCAGCCAAACCGGGACAGGGTATGGCTACACCTTC. Residues: CASSQTGTGYGYTF.

This chain uses TRBV28 with TRBJ1-3; possible D gene TRBD1, 5 bases. Germline CDR1 and CDR2: MDHEN and SYDVKM. This CDR3 is 14 amino acids long. V lost 7 bases to trimming and J lost 4 bases, with 14 bases between them. CDR3 loop: CASIPARGGNTIYF. The CDR3 DNA is TGTGCCAGCATCCCAGCCCGGGGGGGAAACACCATATATTTT.